What follows are 9 T cell receptor beta chains derived from one specimen sequenced in a study of shared clonotypes between healthy human individuals. Data came from immunoSEQ multiplex PCR; TCRdb stores just in-frame clones and leaves some out. This sample carries some 1.5 million clones, approximately 97% of them seen once, and the ten largest clones take over 1%. Sequences were obtained from naive CD4+ T cells sorted from blood. The subset is: CD45RA+ positively selected. The receptors were gathered from a man in his thirties or forties in good health.

The chain has TRBV6-6 and TRBJ2-7, with 8 positions matching TRBD2. The CDR3 runs 14 residues. J was trimmed by 0 bases and V by 8 bases; bases with no gene match: 6. The germline V gene has CDR1 MNHNY and CDR2 SVGAGI (reference sequence). This CDR3 is CASLSGTYSYEQYF. The DNA of the CDR3 is TGTGCCAGCCTTAGCGGGACTTACTCCTACGAGCAGTACTTC.

The rearrangement links TRBV10-1 to TRBJ2-3; possibly TRBD1 for D (5 bases). V was pared by 3 bases and J by 4 bases, with 8 bases between. In germline, CDR1 is WNHNN, CDR2 SYGVQD (reference sequence). This CDR3 spans 13 amino acids. This CDR3 reads CASSEQVSDTQYF. Written as DNA, the CDR3 is TGCGCCAGCAGTGAACAGGTCTCAGATACGCAGTATTTT.

The chain is built from TRBV5-1 and TRBJ2-5; D call uncertain. There are 14 residues in the CDR3. V shed 0 bases and J shed 3 bases, with 9 bases lying between them. Germline lookup yields CDR1 SGHRS and CDR2 YFSETQ. CDR3 amino acids: CASSLVNGEETQYF. CDR3 coding DNA: TGCGCCAGCAGCTTGGTGAATGGAGAAGAGACCCAGTACTTC.

The V gene is TRBV10-3, the J gene TRBJ2-2; 8 bases are shared with TRBD2. This CDR3 region has 19 residues. V dropped 4 bases and J dropped 5; count of bases not matched to a gene: 18. The germline V gene has CDR1 ENHRY and CDR2 SYGVKD. CDR3: CAISGVRAGIAGRTGELFF. CDR3 DNA: TGTGCCATCAGTGGGGTCAGGGCAGGAATAGCGGGAAGGACCGGGGAGCTGTTTTTT.

The chain is built from TRBV11-2 and TRBJ1-1; 7 bases are shared with TRBD1. Germline CDR1 SGHAT, CDR2 FQNNGV. Trimming took 3 bases from V and 0 from J; bases not matched to a gene: 7. The CDR3 covers 16 residues. CDR3 sequence: CASSFQGGGMNTEAFF. CDR3 coding DNA: TGTGCCAGCAGCTTCCAGGGAGGGGGCATGAACACTGAAGCTTTCTTT. The entire variable domain, with the rest obtained from reference TRBV11-2 and TRBJ1-1, is as follows: EAGVAQSPRYKIIEKRQSVAFWCNPISGHATLYWYQQILGQGPKLLIQFQNNGVVDDSQLPKDRFSAERLKGVDSTLKIQPAKLEDSAVYLCASSFQGGGMNTEAFFGQGTRLTVV.

This sequence joins TRBV4-1 and TRBJ2-5, with D unclear. The CDR3 is made up of 15 amino acids. Germline lookup yields CDR1 MGHRA and CDR2 YSYEKL. Trimming removed 1 base at V and 1 base at J, with 10 bases between. This CDR3 reads CASSQVVVAQETQYF. DNA for the CDR3: TGCGCCAGCAGCCAAGTGGTGGTAGCCCAAGAGACCCAGTACTTC.

V usage is TRBV7-2 and J usage is TRBJ2-2, with 8 bases lining up with TRBD2. The V gene's germline CDR1 is SGHTA and CDR2 FQGNSA. CDR3 length: 16 residues. V gave up 1 base and J gave up 1 base; unmatched junction bases: 2. The CDR3 DNA is TGTGCCAGCAGCTTAGGGGGGACTAGGAACACCGGGGAGCTGTTTTTT. The encoded protein is CASSLGGTRNTGELFF.

The chain couples TRBV6-5 to TRBJ1-4; 7 nucleotides match TRBD1. The CDR3 is made up of 12 amino acids. Germline V gene lookup returns CDR1 MNHEY and CDR2 SVGAGI. With 6 bases clipped from V and 8 bases from J, the junction kept 3 bases outside the gene matches. The CDR3 coding sequence is TGTGCCAGCAGCCGGGACAGAGAAAAACTGTTTTTT. Protein: CASSRDREKLFF.

V and J are TRBV21-1 and TRBJ2-1; the table assigns TRBD1, which was not confirmed against the DNA. TRBV21-1 is recorded as a pseudogene. There are 17 residues in the CDR3. CDR3 amino acids: CASSIGHRDPSYNEQFF. CDR3 bases: TGTGCCAGCAGCATTGGTCACAGGGACCCTTCCTACAATGAGCAGTTCTTC.